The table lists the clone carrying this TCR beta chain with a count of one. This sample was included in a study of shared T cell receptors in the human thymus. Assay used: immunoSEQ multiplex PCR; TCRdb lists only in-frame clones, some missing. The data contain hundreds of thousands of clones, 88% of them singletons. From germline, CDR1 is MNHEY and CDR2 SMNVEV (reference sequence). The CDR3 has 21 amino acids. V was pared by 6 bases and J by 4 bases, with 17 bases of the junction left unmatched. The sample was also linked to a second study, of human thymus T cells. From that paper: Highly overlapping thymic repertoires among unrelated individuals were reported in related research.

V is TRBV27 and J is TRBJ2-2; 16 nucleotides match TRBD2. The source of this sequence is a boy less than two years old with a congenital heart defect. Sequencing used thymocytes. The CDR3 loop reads CASSQLRVGTSGRAITGELFF. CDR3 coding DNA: TGTGCCAGCAGCCAACTCCGAGTCGGGACTAGCGGGAGGGCAATCACCGGGGAGCTGTTTTTT.